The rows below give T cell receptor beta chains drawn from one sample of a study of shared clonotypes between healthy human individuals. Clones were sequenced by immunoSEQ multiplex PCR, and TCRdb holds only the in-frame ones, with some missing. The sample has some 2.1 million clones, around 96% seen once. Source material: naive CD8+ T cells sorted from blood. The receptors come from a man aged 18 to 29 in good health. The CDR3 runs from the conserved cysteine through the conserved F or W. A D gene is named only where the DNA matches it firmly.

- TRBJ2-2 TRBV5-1 CASSLEPAGELLF TGCGCCAGCAGCTTGGAACCGGCCGGGGAGCTGCTTTTT
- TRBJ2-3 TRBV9 CASSVGGSDTQYF TGTGCCAGCAGCGTAGGAGGCTCAGATACGCAGTATTTT
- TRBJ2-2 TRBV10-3 CAISGRGQSDTGELFF TGTGCCATCAGTGGTCGAGGCCAGTCGGACACCGGGGAGCTGTTTTTT
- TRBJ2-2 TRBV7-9 CASQTGTGELFF TGTGCCAGCCAAACGGGGACCGGGGAGCTGTTTTTT
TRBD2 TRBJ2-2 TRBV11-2 CASSLELAGGKAGELFF TGTGCCAGCAGCTTAGAACTAGCGGGAGGGAAGGCCGGGGAGCTGTTTTTT
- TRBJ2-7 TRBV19 CASSIQSSYEQYF TGTGCCAGTAGTATCCAATCCTCCTACGAGCAGTACTTC
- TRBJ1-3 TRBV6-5 CASATDSGNTIYF TGTGCCAGCGCCACAGACTCTGGAAACACCATATATTTT
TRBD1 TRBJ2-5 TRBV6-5 CASSYLPQGRETQYF TGTGCCAGCAGTTACCTCCCACAGGGGAGAGAGACCCAGTACTTC
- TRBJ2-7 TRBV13 CASSPSYEQYF TGTGCCAGCAGCCCGAGCTACGAGCAGTACTTC
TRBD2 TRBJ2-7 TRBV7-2 CASSLTSGGFYEQYF TGTGCCAGCAGCTTAACTAGCGGGGGGTTCTACGAGCAGTACTTC